This TCR beta chain was retrieved from a study of T cell responses to AZD1222 COVID-19 vaccine. Whole-study findings and limits: Of the AZD1222 recipients, only five to seven were seropositive at baseline.

The CDR3 extends over 12 amino acids. V was shortened by 6 bases and J by 1 base, with 4 bases between the two germline ends. Germline CDR1 reads MDHEN; CDR2 reads SYDVKM. This clone was detected a few times. Its antigen is not known. The study pooled second doses at about 4 or about 12 weeks. Libraries were prepared by immunoSEQ multiplex PCR; TCRdb keeps only in-frame clonotypes and omits some of them. The sample holds tens of thousands of clones, roughly 90% seen once. The clonotype was recovered from an adult who received the AZD1222 COVID-19 vaccine. The specimen comprised peripheral blood, sampled 28 days after the second AZD1222 dose. The rearrangement uses TRBV28 and TRBJ1-5; D is ambiguous. In DNA, the CDR3 is TGTGCCAGCAGAGAAAGCAATCAGCCCCAGCATTTT. This gives the protein CASRESNQPQHF.